The TCR beta chain under discussion was sequenced for a study of CD8 T cells in ankylosing spondylitis. From the 5' RACE reads, TCRdb called clonotypes with MiXCR, one entry per CDR3 protein. The table has some 220,000 distinct CDR3 sequences, 8% to 9% seen once. CDR3 length: 13 amino acids. Germline CDR1 reads SQVTM; CDR2 reads ANQGSEA. Trimming removed 3 bases at V and 3 bases at J, with 11 bases between. This clonotype was counted at least ten times. Its antigen is undetermined. Whole-study findings and limits: It was reported that disease-linked clones were significantly enriched in matched ankylosing spondylitis synovial fluid.

The sequencing input was blood, either unsorted or a sorted T cell fraction (not recorded which). V is TRBV29-1 and J is TRBJ1-2; D gene ambiguous. The clonotype originates from a female donor with ankylosing spondylitis or in good health (not recorded which). The CDR3 spells CSVDPGIDYGYTF. DNA of the CDR3: TGCAGCGTTGACCCGGGAATTGACTATGGCTACACCTTC.